The clone carrying this T cell receptor (beta chain) was detected once. Using immunoSEQ multiplex PCR, the repertoire was profiled, and TCRdb retains in-frame clones only, with some absent. In the table there are about 5,800 clones, 65% to 80% of which are singletons. The V gene's germline CDR1 is GTSNPN and CDR2 SVGIG (reference sequence). The V and J ends lost 4 bases and 1 base respectively, with 11 bases between them. The CDR3 spans 13 residues. This entry comes from a study of chemoradiotherapy in HPV16-positive cancers. This sample was obtained from a patient who underwent chemoradiotherapy. The genes are TRBV30 and TRBJ2-7, with no clear D. This clonotype was obtained from a human donor with HPV-associated anogenital cancer. CDR3 residues: CAWKSLDSYEQYF. CDR3 DNA sequence: TGTGCCTGGAAAAGCCTTGATTCCTACGAGCAGTACTTC.